Each of the 27 T cell receptor beta chains below was sequenced from the same sample in a study of blood T cell repertoires in COVID-19. Clones were read by immunoSEQ multiplex PCR, and TCRdb kept only the in-frame ones, dropping some. Here the sample spans 200,000 to 250,000 clones, about 83% being singletons. Input material: peripheral blood. Receptor source: a human donor in a cohort sampled during active COVID-19.

On this clone itself: This specimen includes other DNA sequences encoding the same CDR3. The rearrangement uses TRBV5-4 and TRBJ1-1; TRBD1 agrees at 8 bases. The germline V gene encodes CDR1 SGHNT and CDR2 YYREEE (reference sequence). V lost 5 bases, J lost 5 bases, and 5 bases stayed unmatched. The CDR3 has 13 amino acids. CDR3 residues: CASSITGGTEAFF. The CDR3 DNA sequence: TGTGCCAGCAGTATAACAGGGGGAACTGAAGCTTTCTTT.

The chain recombines TRBV4-1 with TRBJ1-5; TRBD1 matches 9 bases. J lost 3 bases, V lost 5 bases, and 14 bases had no gene match. The V gene's germline CDR1 is MGHRA and CDR2 YSYEKL. The length of the CDR3 is 18 residues. The chain's CDR3 is CASSSGTGKGRNNQPQHF. Here the CDR3 DNA reads TGCGCCAGCAGCTCCGGGACAGGGAAGGGCCGCAACAATCAGCCCCAGCATTTT.

In this sample, this clone turned up once. The chain employs TRBV11-2 and TRBJ2-3; a weak D match, TRBD2 (5 bases). The germline gives CDR1 SGHAT, CDR2 FQNNGV. V was trimmed by 3 bases and J by 2 bases, leaving 9 bases between them. CDR3 length: 14 amino acids. CDR3 sequence (DNA): TGTGCCAGCAGCTTCTCGGGGAACACAGATACGCAGTATTTT. Translating gives CASSFSGNTDTQYF. Filled out from reference TRBV11-2 and TRBJ2-3, the complete variable domain reads EAGVAQSPRYKIIEKRQSVAFWCNPISGHATLYWYQQILGQGPKLLIQFQNNGVVDDSQLPKDRFSAERLKGVDSTLKIQPAKLEDSAVYLCASSFSGNTDTQYFGPGTRLTVL.

The chain joins TRBV9 to TRBJ1-1; D remains ambiguous. The CDR3 totals 13 residues. Germline CDR1 and CDR2: SGDLS and YYNGEE. Trimming removed 0 bases from V and 6 bases from J, with 9 bases in between. DNA for the CDR3: TGTGCCAGCAGCGTAGGAGGGTTGGCTGAAGCTTTCTTT. Encoded protein: CASSVGGLAEAFF.

The chain links TRBV28 to TRBJ2-4; D may be TRBD2 (6 bases). Germline CDR1 is MDHEN and CDR2 is SYDVKM. This CDR3 has 18 residues. Trimming stripped 2 bases from V and 7 bases from J, with 24 bases between. CDR3 sequence: CASSLRSGRFIADNIQYF. The CDR3 DNA reads TGTGCCAGCAGTTTACGGTCGGGACGGTTCATAGCGGATAACATTCAGTACTTC.

This chain links TRBV5-1 with TRBJ2-1; 12 bases agree with TRBD1. The CDR3 is made up of 15 amino acids. Germline V gene lookup returns CDR1 SGHRS and CDR2 YFSETQ. J gave up 8 bases and V 4 bases, and 7 bases lay outside the gene matches. CDR3 loop: CASSTGTGGGDEQFF. The CDR3 DNA follows: TGCGCCAGCAGCACAGGGACAGGGGGCGGCGATGAGCAGTTCTTC.

This chain connects TRBV12-5 to TRBJ2-5; 8 bases agree with TRBD2. This CDR3 is 14 amino acids long. CDR1 is LGHNT and CDR2 is FRNRAP in the germline V gene. Trimming removed 1 base from V and 5 bases from J; junction bases left unmatched: 3. The CDR3 nucleotides read TGTGCTAGTGGTTTGGCGGGGGGGCGGGAGACCCAGTACTTC. This encodes CASGLAGGRETQYF.

V usage is TRBV19 and J usage is TRBJ1-5; TRBD1 is a possible D gene (6 bases). Germline V lookup: CDR1 LNHDA, CDR2 SQIVND (reference sequence). Trimming took off 3 bases at V and 0 bases at J, with 9 bases between the two ends. This CDR3 is built from 15 residues. The CDR3 protein is CASSIRDNSNQPQHF. CDR3 nucleotide sequence: TGTGCCAGTAGTATCCGGGACAATAGCAATCAGCCCCAGCATTTT.

The chain links TRBV27 to TRBJ2-5; 14 nucleotides agree with TRBD2. The CDR3 consists of 19 residues. Germline assignment: CDR1 MNHEY and CDR2 SMNVEV (reference sequence). V was pared by 6 bases and J by 2 bases, with 14 bases of the junction left unmatched. The CDR3 DNA follows: TGTGCCAGCAGCGGGGGGCGACTTGGACTAGCGGGAGGTCAAGAGACCCAGTACTTC. Translating it yields CASSGGRLGLAGGQETQYF.

V is TRBV5-4 and J is TRBJ1-6, with 8 positions matching TRBD1. Unmatched junction bases numbered 6, after V lost 4 bases and J lost 9 bases. The V gene's germline CDR1 is SGHNT and CDR2 YYREEE (reference sequence). The CDR3 extends over 14 amino acids. The CDR3 sequence: CASSLQGDLSPLHF. The CDR3 coding sequence is TGTGCCAGCAGCCTACAGGGGGACCTTTCACCCCTCCACTTT.

The chain has TRBV12-5 and TRBJ2-2; TRBD2 agrees at 10 bases. The CDR3 covers 17 residues. The J segment lost 1 base and the V segment lost 5 bases, leaving 7 bases of the junction unmatched. Germline assignment: CDR1 LGHNT and CDR2 FRNRAP. Here the CDR3 DNA reads TGTGCTAGTGGTATATCTAGCGGGAGAGGGAACACCGGGGAGCTGTTTTTT. It codes for CASGISSGRGNTGELFF.

The V and J genes are TRBV29-1 and TRBJ2-5, with TRBD2 matching over 7 bases. The germline CDR1 and CDR2 sequences are SQVTM and ANQGSEA. J was trimmed by 5 bases and V by 3 bases; bases with no gene match: 15. The CDR3 covers 16 residues. The CDR3 spells CSVEGVGGGSRETQYF. As DNA, the CDR3 is TGCAGCGTTGAGGGGGTTGGCGGGGGAAGTAGGGAGACCCAGTACTTC.

V gene TRBV14 combines with J gene TRBJ1-6; D uncertain. The CDR3 extends over 13 amino acids. Germline V lookup: CDR1 SGHDN, CDR2 FVKESK. The V and J ends lost 4 bases and 6 bases respectively, with 7 bases between them. CDR3 coding DNA: TGTGCCAGCAGCCCGATCGGTAATTCACCCCTCCACTTT. This sequence encodes CASSPIGNSPLHF.

The chain is built from TRBV25-1 and TRBJ2-7; the D gene is possibly TRBD1 (5 bases). From germline, CDR1 is MGHDK and CDR2 SYGVNS. This CDR3 region has 15 residues. V was trimmed by 1 base and J by 3 bases, leaving 13 bases between them. For the CDR3, the DNA is TGTGCCAGCAGTGAATCAGGGTCGTGGGGCTACGAGCAGTACTTC. This encodes CASSESGSWGYEQYF.

The chain carries TRBV30 and TRBJ1-5; a weak D match, TRBD1 (5 bases). This CDR3 region has 13 residues. Germline V gene sequence: CDR1 GTSNPN, CDR2 SVGIG (reference sequence). The germline V and J ends were trimmed by 2 bases and 5 bases, with 10 bases remaining between them. The CDR3 protein is CAWSPGSDQPQHF. The CDR3 region has the DNA TGTGCCTGGAGTCCAGGGTCCGATCAGCCCCAGCATTTT.

V gene TRBV10-3 combines with J gene TRBJ1-2; D possibly corresponds to TRBD1 (5 bases). The germline V gene encodes CDR1 ENHRY and CDR2 SYGVKD. V gave up 4 bases and J gave up 0 bases, with 6 bases separating them. The CDR3 runs to 13 residues. The CDR3, as DNA: TGTGCCATCAGTGGACAGCCTAACTATGGCTACACCTTC. It codes for CAISGQPNYGYTF.

J is TRBJ2-7 and V is TRBV9; possibly TRBD2 for D (6 bases). The CDR3 runs to 16 residues. Between the trimmed V and J ends, which lost 0 bases and 3 bases, there was a span of 16 bases. Germline V gives CDR1 SGDLS, CDR2 YYNGEE. This CDR3 is CASSVDPGDFVYEQYF. The CDR3, as DNA: TGTGCCAGCAGCGTAGATCCGGGGGACTTTGTCTACGAGCAGTACTTC.

The chain is built from TRBV7-9 and TRBJ1-4; 7 bases align to TRBD1. CDR1 and CDR2 from the germline V gene are SEHNR and FQNEAQ (reference sequence). V trimming: 3 bases; J trimming: 8 bases; junction bases outside the gene matches: 6. The CDR3 spans 14 residues. The CDR3 nucleotides read TGTGCCAGCAGCTTCCAGGGGGAGTGGGAAAAACTGTTTTTT. It specifies CASSFQGEWEKLFF.

The rearrangement uses TRBV6-6 and TRBJ2-6, with 7 positions matching TRBD1. In germline, CDR1 is MNHNY, CDR2 SVGAGI (reference sequence). Trimming took 6 bases from V and 0 from J; bases not matched to a gene: 17. The CDR3 is 20 amino acids. The DNA for the CDR3 is TGTGCCAGCAGCCAACTGGGGGACAGTCTCCTCTACTCTGGGGCCAACGTCCTGACTTTC. This gives the protein CASSQLGDSLLYSGANVLTF.

The rearrangement joins TRBV7-2 to TRBJ1-1, with D unclear. Trimming took off 1 base at V and 5 bases at J, with 8 bases between the two ends. Germline values: CDR1 SGHTA, CDR2 FQGNSA. This CDR3 contains 13 residues. DNA of the CDR3: TGTGCCAGCAGCTTAGGGAGGCAGACTGAAGCTTTCTTT. Protein: CASSLGRQTEAFF.

The rearrangement joins TRBV11-2 to TRBJ2-1, with 7 bases aligning to TRBD2. CDR3 size: 14 residues. Germline V gene sequence: CDR1 SGHAT, CDR2 FQNNGV. The junction had 4 bases not matched to a gene; V was cut back by 3 bases and J by 5 bases. DNA of the CDR3: TGTGCCAGCAGCTTTACGGGGAGGGACAATGAGCAGTTCTTC. Protein sequence: CASSFTGRDNEQFF.

This clone showed up just once. V and J are TRBV7-2 and TRBJ1-3; 7 nucleotides agree with TRBD1. This CDR3 region has 16 residues. After removal of 5 bases from V and 0 bases from J, the junction contained 7 bases not matched to a gene. Germline V CDR1 and CDR2: SGHTA, FQGNSA. The CDR3 here is CASSAGTAFSGNTIYF. CDR3 nucleotides: TGTGCCAGCAGCGCAGGGACAGCCTTCTCTGGAAACACCATATATTTT.

The gene calls are TRBV27 and TRBJ2-1; 11 bases align to TRBD2. The CDR3 loop spans 15 amino acids. The germline V gene has CDR1 MNHEY and CDR2 SMNVEV (reference sequence). With 1 base clipped from V and 5 bases from J, the junction kept 1 base outside the gene matches. The CDR3, as DNA: TGTGCCAGCAGTTTATTACTAGCGGGAGACAATGAGCAGTTCTTC. Translated, it gives CASSLLLAGDNEQFF.

The J gene is TRBJ2-1, the V gene TRBV6-5; D not certain. Trimming cost V 7 bases and J 0 bases, with 13 bases left between them. Germline values: CDR1 MNHEY, CDR2 SVGAGI. The CDR3 totals 15 residues. This chain's CDR3 is CASTRDQSSYNEQFF. The CDR3 DNA reads TGTGCCAGCACTAGAGACCAAAGCTCCTACAATGAGCAGTTCTTC.

A single count supports this clone. CDR3 sequence (DNA): TGCGCCAGCAGCTTGGCTCAAAATGCGGATGGCTACACCTTC. It yields the protein CASSLAQNADGYTF. The chain joins TRBV5-1 to TRBJ1-2; D is unresolved. With 0 bases removed from V and 6 bases from J, the gap between germline ends came to 12 bases. The CDR3 runs 14 residues. In germline, CDR1 is SGHRS, CDR2 YFSETQ.

This clone came up many times. The chain links TRBV3-1 (or the pseudogene TRBV3-2) to TRBJ2-4, with a possible D match to TRBD2 (5 bases). The CDR3 spans 16 residues. Between the trimmed V and J ends, which lost 2 bases and 0 bases, there was a span of 11 bases. Germline V gene sequence: CDR1 LGHDT, CDR2 YNNKEL (reference sequence). In nucleotides, the CDR3 is TGTGCCAGCAGCCAATCTTTTGGACTAGCCAAAAACATTCAGTACTTC. This encodes CASSQSFGLAKNIQYF.

DNA for the CDR3: TGTGCCAGCAGCCAGGGGCCGAACACTGAAGCTTTCTTT. This sequence encodes CASSQGPNTEAFF. The chain joins TRBV3-1 (or the pseudogene TRBV3-2) to TRBJ1-1; D is possibly TRBD1 (5 bases). The V end was cut by 3 bases, the J end by 1 base, with 6 bases between. Germline values: CDR1 LGHDT, CDR2 YNNKEL (reference sequence). This CDR3 contains 13 residues.